The present TCR beta chain was sequenced within a study of patients and donors after allogeneic stem cell transplantation. TCRdb redid the calling of the RT-PCR reads with MiXCR, one entry per CDR3 protein. The table has about 410,000 distinct CDR3 sequences, 16% seen once. This clonotype was counted a few times. J gave up 8 bases and V 9 bases, and 13 bases lay outside the gene matches. CDR1 is LGHDT, CDR2 YNNKEL, per germline (reference sequence). This CDR3 has 15 residues. The source material was blood, either unsorted or a sorted T cell fraction (not recorded which). This clonotype was sampled from a human donor who was either an allogeneic HSCT recipient or a stem cell or donor lymphocyte infusion donor (not recorded which). It is not recorded whose cells these are; they may come from a transplant donor. The J gene is TRBJ1-6, the V gene TRBV3-1; 7 bases line up with TRBD1. This CDR3 reads CARGQTPLQDSPLHF. The CDR3 nucleotides are TGTGCCAGGGGACAGACCCCGCTGCAAGATTCACCCCTCCACTTT. The complete variable domain, with remaining parts taken from reference TRBV3-1 and TRBJ1-6, reads DTAVSQTPKYLVTQMGNDKSIKCEQNLGHDTMYWYKQDSKKFLKIMFSYNNKELIINETVPNRFSPKSPDKAHLNLHINSLELGDSAVYFCARGQTPLQDSPLHFGNGTRLTVT.